Listed here is a single T cell receptor beta chain. This entry comes from a study of blood T cell repertoires in COVID-19. TCRdb's copy holds only in-frame clones and misses some; the assay was immunoSEQ multiplex PCR. The profile covers about 150,000 clones, with roughly 90% appearing a single time and about 5% taken by the ten largest. Patients of the Seattle cohort, enrolled during active infection, were followed longitudinally. This sequence originates from a man aged 18 to 30 with COVID-19, enrolled during active disease. The material sequenced was peripheral blood.

The CDR3: CASSRPGTGLKEQYF. CDR3 DNA: TGTGCCAGCAGTCGACCCGGGACAGGGTTAAAGGAGCAGTACTTC. V and J are TRBV28 and TRBJ2-7; 9 positions match TRBD1. The CDR3 length is 15 residues. Germline CDR1 MDHEN, CDR2 SYDVKM. V was pared by 5 bases and J by 7 bases, with 12 bases of the junction left unmatched.